This T cell receptor (beta chain) was recorded in a study of T cell responses to AZD1222 COVID-19 vaccine. Study-wide background: Pooled samples include second doses given at about 4 or 12 weeks.

This CDR3 is 15 amino acids long. Per the germline V gene, CDR1 is LNHNV and CDR2 is YYDKDF (reference sequence). J gave up 7 bases and V 3 bases, and 8 bases lay outside the gene matches. Regarding the study as a whole: White British donors predominated, females outnumbered males, and clonal diversity was possibly underestimated. Along spike, vaccine-associated CD4 TCRs were found throughout, with dominance at 160-218 and 743-854.

Comment on this clone: Its antigen is not identified.

Generated by immunoSEQ multiplex PCR, the TCRdb table keeps only in-frame clones and is missing some. The data show 100,000 to 150,000 clones, 89% seen once. V usage is TRBV15 and J usage is TRBJ1-4, with 7 bases lining up with TRBD1. Here the sequenced sample was peripheral blood, taken on day 0 of AZD1222 vaccination. The receptor was derived from an adult in good health. The CDR3 loop is CATSRGDRDAEKLFF. The CDR3 DNA is TGTGCCACCAGCAGGGGAGACAGGGACGCTGAAAAACTGTTTTTT.